This T cell receptor beta chain was captured by sequencing in a study of T cell responses to AZD1222 COVID-19 vaccine. Clones were read by immunoSEQ multiplex PCR, and TCRdb kept only the in-frame ones, dropping some. The sample lists around 110,000 clones, less than 95% occurring once. Investigators merged groups given second doses at roughly 4 or roughly 12 weeks. Comment on this clone: Its specificity is not known.

Study-wide results and limits: Increases in Spike-specific TCR breadth and depth were seen after two AZD1222 doses. Unmutated variant regions are reportedly the target of nearly half of TCRs that are spike-specific. It should be noted that donors were predominantly white British and more often female, and clonal diversity was possibly underestimated.

CDR1 is MNHEY and CDR2 is SVGEGT in the germline V gene. The CDR3 contains 21 residues. Trimming at V came to 2 bases and at J to 0 bases, leaving 15 bases not matched to a gene. The source was peripheral blood, collected 28 days after the second AZD1222 dose. This TCR was sampled from an adult who received the AZD1222 COVID-19 vaccine. The V call is TRBV6-2 or TRBV6-3, the J call TRBJ1-4; 10 bases fit TRBD1. The CDR3 nucleotides are TGTGCCAGCAGTTACCCCTCGGGACAGGGGCAAACTTCTGCAACTAATGAAAAACTGTTTTTT. Translated, it gives CASSYPSGQGQTSATNEKLFF.